Reported below is one T cell receptor (beta chain). Its antigen is undetermined. This sample stems from a study of T cell clones after liver transplantation. Study as a whole: Tolerance: complete withdrawal held at least one year, liver enzymes staying within twice normal. Overall study results and limits: A larger donor-reactive than third-party decline suggested partial antigen-specific deletion.

Here immunoSEQ multiplex PCR was the method, and the copy in TCRdb shows in-frame clones only, minus some. The table lists tens of thousands of clones, approximately 87% of them singletons, with approximately 15% in the top ten. The CDR3 loop spans 16 amino acids. The germline CDR1 and CDR2 sequences are PRHDT and FYEKMQ (reference sequence). After removal of 5 bases from V and 8 bases from J, the junction contained 13 bases not matched to a gene. This chain links TRBV13 with TRBJ2-1; TRBD2 aligns across 9 bases. Sample: CD8+ T cells from blood, taken 12 months after liver transplant. This clonotype was sampled from a human patient who received a liver transplant. Some of these T cells may belong to the graft donor. The CDR3 bases are TGTGCCAGCAGCCTGTTCGGGAGTAGCGGGAGCTATGAGCAGTTCTTC. Translated, it gives CASSLFGSSGSYEQFF.